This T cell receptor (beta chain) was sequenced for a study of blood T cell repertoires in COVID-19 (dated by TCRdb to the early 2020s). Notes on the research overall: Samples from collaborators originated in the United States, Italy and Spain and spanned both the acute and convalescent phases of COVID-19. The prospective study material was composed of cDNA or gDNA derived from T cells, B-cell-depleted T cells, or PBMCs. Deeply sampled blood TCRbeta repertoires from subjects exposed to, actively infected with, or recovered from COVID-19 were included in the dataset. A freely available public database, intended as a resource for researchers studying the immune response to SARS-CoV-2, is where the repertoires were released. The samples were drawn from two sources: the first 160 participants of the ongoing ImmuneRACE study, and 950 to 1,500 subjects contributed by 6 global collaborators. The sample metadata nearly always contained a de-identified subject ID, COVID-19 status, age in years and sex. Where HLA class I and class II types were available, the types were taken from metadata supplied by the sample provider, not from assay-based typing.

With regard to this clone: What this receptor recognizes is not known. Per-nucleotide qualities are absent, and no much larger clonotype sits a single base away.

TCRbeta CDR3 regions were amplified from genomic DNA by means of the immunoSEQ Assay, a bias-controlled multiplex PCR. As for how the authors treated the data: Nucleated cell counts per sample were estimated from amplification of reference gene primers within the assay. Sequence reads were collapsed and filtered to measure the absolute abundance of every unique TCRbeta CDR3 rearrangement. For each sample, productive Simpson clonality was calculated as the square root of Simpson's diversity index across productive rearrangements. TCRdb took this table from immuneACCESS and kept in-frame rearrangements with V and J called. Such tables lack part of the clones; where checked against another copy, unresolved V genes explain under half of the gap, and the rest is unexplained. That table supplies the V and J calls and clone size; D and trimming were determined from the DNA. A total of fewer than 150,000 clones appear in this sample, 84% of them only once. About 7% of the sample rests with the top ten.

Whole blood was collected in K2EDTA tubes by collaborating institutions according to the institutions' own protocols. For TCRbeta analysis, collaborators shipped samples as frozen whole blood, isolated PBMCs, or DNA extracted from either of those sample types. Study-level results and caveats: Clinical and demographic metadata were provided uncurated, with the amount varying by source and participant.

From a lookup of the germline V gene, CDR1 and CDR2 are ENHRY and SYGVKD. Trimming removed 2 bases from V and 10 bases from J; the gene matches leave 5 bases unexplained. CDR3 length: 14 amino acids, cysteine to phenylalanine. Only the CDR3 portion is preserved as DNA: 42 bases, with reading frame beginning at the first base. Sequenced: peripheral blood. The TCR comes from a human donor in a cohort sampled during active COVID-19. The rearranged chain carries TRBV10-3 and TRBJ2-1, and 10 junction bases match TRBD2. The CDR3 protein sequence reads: CAISETSGAGEQFF. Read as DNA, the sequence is TGTGCCATCAGTGAGACTAGCGGGGCAGGGGAGCAGTTCTTC.